This T cell receptor beta chain was profiled in a study of T cell repertoires in cytomegalovirus infection. Many counts were recorded for this clonotype. Its specificity is unknown. TCRdb reanalysed the reads using MiXCR and keeps one entry per CDR3 protein. The sample shows some 920,000 distinct CDR3 sequences, approximately 31% of them seen only once. Here the sequenced sample was cultured CD8+ T cells from PBMCs, taken from culture after CMV antigen stimulation. This clonotype originated in a human donor in good health (CMV status not recorded). Some clones in this sample may be carry-over from other donors' samples.

DNA for the CDR3: TGTGCCAGCAGCTTAGGGACGAGGGACAACTATGGCTACACCTTC. Its protein product is CASSLGTRDNYGYTF. The chain is built from TRBV7-2 and TRBJ1-2, with a tentative D call TRBD1 (5 bases). CDR3 length: 15 residues. V lost 1 base to trimming and J lost 2 bases, with 11 bases between them. Germline values: CDR1 SGHTA, CDR2 FQGNSA.